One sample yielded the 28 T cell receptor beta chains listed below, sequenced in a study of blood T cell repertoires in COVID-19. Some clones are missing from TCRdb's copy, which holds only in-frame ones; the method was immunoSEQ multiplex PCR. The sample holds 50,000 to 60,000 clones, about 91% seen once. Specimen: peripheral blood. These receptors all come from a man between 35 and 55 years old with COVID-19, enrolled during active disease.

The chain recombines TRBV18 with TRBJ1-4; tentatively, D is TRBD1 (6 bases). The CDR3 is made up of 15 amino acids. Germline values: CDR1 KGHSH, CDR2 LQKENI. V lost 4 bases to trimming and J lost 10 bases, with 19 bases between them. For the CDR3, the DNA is TGTGCCAGCTCACACGCGGACAGCGGGGTGGGAAAACTGTTTTTT. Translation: CASSHADSGVGKLFF.

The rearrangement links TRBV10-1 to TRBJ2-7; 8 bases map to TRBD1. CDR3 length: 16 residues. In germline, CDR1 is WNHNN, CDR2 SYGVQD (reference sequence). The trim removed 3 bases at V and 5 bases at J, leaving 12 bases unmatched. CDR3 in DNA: TGCGCCAGCAGTGATCCCGGACAGGGCAAGGCGAACGAGCAGTACTTC. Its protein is CASSDPGQGKANEQYF.

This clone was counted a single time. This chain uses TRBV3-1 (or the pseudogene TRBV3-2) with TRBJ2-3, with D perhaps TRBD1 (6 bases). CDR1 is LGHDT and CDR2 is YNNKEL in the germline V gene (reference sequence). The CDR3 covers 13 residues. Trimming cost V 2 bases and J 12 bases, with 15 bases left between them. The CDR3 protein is CASSQTTGLTQYF. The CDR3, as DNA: TGTGCCAGCAGCCAAACGACAGGACTTACACAGTATTTT.

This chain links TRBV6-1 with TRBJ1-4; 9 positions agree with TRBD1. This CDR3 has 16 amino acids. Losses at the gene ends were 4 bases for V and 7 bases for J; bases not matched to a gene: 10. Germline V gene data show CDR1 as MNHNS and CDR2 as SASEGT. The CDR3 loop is CASSARATGGTEKLFF. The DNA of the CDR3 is TGTGCCAGCAGTGCCCGAGCGACAGGGGGTACTGAAAAACTGTTTTTT.

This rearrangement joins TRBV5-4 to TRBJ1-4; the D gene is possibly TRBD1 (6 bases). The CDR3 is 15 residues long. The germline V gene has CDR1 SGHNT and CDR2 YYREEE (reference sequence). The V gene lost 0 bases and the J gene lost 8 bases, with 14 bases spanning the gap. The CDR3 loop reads CASSLGGGADEKLFF. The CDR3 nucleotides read TGTGCCAGCAGCTTGGGCGGGGGGGCGGACGAAAAACTGTTTTTT.

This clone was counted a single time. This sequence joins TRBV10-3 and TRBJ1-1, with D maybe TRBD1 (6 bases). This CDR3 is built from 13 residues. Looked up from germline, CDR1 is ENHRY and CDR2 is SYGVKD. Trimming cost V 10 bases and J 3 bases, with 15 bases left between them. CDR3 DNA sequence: TGTGCCACCAGAAGAGGGGGGGACACTGAAGCTTTCTTT. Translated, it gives CATRRGGDTEAFF.

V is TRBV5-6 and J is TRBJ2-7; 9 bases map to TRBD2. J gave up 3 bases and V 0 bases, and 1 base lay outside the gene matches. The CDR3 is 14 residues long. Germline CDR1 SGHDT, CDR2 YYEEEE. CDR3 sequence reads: CASSLATSGYEQYF. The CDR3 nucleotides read TGTGCCAGCAGCTTGGCGACTAGCGGCTACGAGCAGTACTTC.

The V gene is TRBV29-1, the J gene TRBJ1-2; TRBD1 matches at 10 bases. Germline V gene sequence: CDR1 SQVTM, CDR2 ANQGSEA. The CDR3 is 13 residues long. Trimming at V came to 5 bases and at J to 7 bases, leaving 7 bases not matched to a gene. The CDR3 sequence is CSVRQGAQGGYTF. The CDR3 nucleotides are TGCAGCGTTCGACAGGGGGCCCAAGGTGGCTACACCTTC.

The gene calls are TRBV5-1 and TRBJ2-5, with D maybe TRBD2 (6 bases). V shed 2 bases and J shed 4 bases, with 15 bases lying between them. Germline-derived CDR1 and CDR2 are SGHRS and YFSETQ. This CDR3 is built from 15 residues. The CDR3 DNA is TGCGCCAGCAGCTTAGGTGCAGGAGGGTCAGAGACCCAGTACTTC. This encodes CASSLGAGGSETQYF.

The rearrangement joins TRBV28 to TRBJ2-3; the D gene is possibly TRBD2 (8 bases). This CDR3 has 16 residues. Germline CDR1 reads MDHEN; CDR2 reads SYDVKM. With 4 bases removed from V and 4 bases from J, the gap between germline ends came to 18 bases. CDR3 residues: CASSSAGGQGADTQYF. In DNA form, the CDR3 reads TGTGCCAGCAGTTCCGCGGGGGGCCAGGGGGCAGATACGCAGTATTTT.

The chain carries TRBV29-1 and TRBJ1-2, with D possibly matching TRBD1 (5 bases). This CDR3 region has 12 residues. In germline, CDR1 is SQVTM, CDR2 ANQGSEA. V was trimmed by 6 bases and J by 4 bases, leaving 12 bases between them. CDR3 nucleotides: TGCAGCGTGAAGCCCGGGGGCTATGGCTACACCTTC. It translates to CSVKPGGYGYTF.

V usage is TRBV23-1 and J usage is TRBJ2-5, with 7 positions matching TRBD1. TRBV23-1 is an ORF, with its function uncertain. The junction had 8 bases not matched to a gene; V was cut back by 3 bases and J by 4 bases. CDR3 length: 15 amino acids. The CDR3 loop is CASSQRGQGGETQYF. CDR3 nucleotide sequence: TGCGCCAGCAGTCAGAGGGGGCAGGGCGGAGAGACCCAGTACTTC.

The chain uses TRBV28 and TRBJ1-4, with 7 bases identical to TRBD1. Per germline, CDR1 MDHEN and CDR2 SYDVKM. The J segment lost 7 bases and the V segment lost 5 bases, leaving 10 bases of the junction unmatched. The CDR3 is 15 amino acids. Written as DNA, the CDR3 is TGTGCCAGCAGTGCGTCCGGGACAGCCATTGAAAAACTGTTTTTT. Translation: CASSASGTAIEKLFF.

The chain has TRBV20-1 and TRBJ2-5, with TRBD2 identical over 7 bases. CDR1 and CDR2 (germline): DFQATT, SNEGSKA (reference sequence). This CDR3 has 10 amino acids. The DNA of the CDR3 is TGCAGCGGGGGGCAAGAGACCCAGTACTTC. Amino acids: CSGGQETQYF.

The CDR3 DNA follows: TGTGCCAGCAGTTACCCGGGAACCTCTGGAAACACCATATATTTT. Translating gives CASSYPGTSGNTIYF. The chain couples TRBV6-6 to TRBJ1-3; D call uncertain. The CDR3 has 15 amino acids. The germline CDR1 and CDR2 sequences are MNHNY and SVGAGI (reference sequence). Trimming stripped 2 bases from V and 0 bases from J, with 8 bases between.

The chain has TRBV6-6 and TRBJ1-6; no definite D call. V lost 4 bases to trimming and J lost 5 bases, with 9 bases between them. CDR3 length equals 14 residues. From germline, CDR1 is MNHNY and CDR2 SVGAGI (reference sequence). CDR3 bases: TGTGCCAGCAGTTCGAGGGTGGATAATTCACCCCTCCACTTT. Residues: CASSSRVDNSPLHF.

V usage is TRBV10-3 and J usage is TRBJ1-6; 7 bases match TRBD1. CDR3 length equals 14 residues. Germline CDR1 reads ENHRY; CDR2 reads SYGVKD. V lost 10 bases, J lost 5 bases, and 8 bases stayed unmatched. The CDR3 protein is CATHYTGDNSPLHF. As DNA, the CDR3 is TGTGCCACCCACTACACAGGGGATAATTCACCCCTCCACTTT.

The CDR3 here is CASSLGSSASYGYTF. DNA for the CDR3: TGTGCCAGCAGCCTCGGGTCTTCCGCTTCCTATGGCTACACCTTC. V and J are TRBV7-9 and TRBJ1-2; D call uncertain. Germline V gives CDR1 SEHNR, CDR2 FQNEAQ (reference sequence). CDR3 length equals 15 residues. V lost 5 bases to trimming and J lost 4 bases, with 17 bases between them.

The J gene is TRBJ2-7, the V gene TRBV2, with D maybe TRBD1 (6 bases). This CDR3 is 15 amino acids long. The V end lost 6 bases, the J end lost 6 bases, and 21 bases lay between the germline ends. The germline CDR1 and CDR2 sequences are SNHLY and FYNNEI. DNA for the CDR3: TGTGCCAGCAGCTACAGGGATTTCGGGTCGGGCGAGCAGTACTTC. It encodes CASSYRDFGSGEQYF.

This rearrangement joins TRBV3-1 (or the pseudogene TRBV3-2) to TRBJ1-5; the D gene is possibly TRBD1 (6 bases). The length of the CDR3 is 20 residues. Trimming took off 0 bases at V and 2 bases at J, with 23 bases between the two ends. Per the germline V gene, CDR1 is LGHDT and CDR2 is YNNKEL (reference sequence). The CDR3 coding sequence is TGTGCCAGCAGCCAAGAAGAAGGGCAGGGGACCCATTTTGGCAATCAGCCCCAGCATTTT. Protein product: CASSQEEGQGTHFGNQPQHF.

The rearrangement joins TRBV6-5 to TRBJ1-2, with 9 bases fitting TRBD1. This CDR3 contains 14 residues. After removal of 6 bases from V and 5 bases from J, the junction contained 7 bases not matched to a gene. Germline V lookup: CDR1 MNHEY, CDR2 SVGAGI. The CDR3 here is CASRLSGTGYGYTF. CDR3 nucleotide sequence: TGTGCCAGCAGATTATCCGGGACAGGGTATGGCTACACCTTC.

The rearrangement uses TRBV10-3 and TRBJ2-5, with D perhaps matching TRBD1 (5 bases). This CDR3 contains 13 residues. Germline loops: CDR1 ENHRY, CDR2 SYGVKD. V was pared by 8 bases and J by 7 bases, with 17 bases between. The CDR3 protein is CAISPDSLGTQYF. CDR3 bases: TGTGCCATCTCCCCCGACAGTTTGGGGACCCAGTACTTC.

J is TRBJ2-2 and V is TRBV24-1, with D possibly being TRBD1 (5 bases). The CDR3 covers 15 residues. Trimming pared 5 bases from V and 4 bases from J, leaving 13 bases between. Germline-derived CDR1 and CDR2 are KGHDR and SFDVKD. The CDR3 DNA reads TGTGCCACCAGTGGGACATCCGAACCCACCGGGGAGCTGTTTTTT. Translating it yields CATSGTSEPTGELFF.

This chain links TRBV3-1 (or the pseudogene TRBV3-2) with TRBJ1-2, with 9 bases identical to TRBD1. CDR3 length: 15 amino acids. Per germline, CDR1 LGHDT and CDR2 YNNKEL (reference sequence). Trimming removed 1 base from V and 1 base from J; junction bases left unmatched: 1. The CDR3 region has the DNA TGTGCCAGCAGCCAAGGGGACAGGGTTAACTATGGCTACACCTTC. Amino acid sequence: CASSQGDRVNYGYTF.

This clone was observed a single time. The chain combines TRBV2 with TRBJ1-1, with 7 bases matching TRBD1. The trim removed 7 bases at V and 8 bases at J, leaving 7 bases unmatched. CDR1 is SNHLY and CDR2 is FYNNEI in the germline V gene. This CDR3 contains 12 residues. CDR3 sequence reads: CASTRGNREAFF. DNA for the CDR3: TGTGCCAGCACCAGGGGGAACAGAGAAGCTTTCTTT.

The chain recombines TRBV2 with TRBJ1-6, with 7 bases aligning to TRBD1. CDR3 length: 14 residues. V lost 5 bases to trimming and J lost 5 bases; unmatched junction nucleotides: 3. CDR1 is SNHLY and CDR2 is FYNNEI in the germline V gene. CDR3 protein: CASSPGTDNSPLHF. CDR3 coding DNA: TGTGCCAGCAGTCCCGGGACAGATAATTCACCCCTCCACTTT.

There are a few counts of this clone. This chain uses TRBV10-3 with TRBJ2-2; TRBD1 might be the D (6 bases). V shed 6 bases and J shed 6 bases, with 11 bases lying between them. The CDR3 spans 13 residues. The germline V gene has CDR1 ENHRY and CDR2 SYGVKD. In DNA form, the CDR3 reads TGTGCCATCAGCTACAGGGTTTCCGGGGAGCTGTTTTTT. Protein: CAISYRVSGELFF.

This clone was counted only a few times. This CDR3 is CASGITGGARMGNEQFF. In DNA form, the CDR3 reads TGCGCCAGCGGTATAACAGGGGGCGCAAGGATGGGGAATGAGCAGTTCTTC. This chain links TRBV5-1 with TRBJ2-1; 9 bases agree with TRBD1. The CDR3 runs 17 residues. The junction had 18 bases not matched to a gene; V was cut back by 7 bases and J by 7 bases. Germline CDR1 and CDR2: SGHRS and YFSETQ. The whole variable domain, filled in from reference TRBV5-1 and TRBJ2-1, reads KAGVTQTPRYLIKTRGQQVTLSCSPISGHRSVSWYQQTPGQGLQFLFEYFSETQRNKGNFPGRFSGRQFSNSRSEMNVSTLELGDSALYLCASGITGGARMGNEQFFGPGTRLTVL.